A single T cell receptor beta chain is shown here with its context. No antigen is known for it. The sample belongs to a study of shared clonotypes between healthy human individuals. The study, taken as a whole, reports: Even with large depth, rarefaction showed that sorted-subset sequencing was incomplete.

Measured with immunoSEQ multiplex PCR; TCRdb has only the in-frame clones, and not every one. The sample contains under 350,000 clones, around 86% of which appear only once. With 5 bases removed from V and 2 bases from J, the gap between germline ends came to 10 bases. The CDR3 is 13 amino acids. Germline V gives CDR1 MNHEY, CDR2 SMNVEV (reference sequence). The receptor's source is a man aged 18-30 years in good health. The chain couples TRBV27 to TRBJ2-7; D gene ambiguous. The sequenced material came from memory CD8+ T cells sorted from blood. Subset specified: CD45RO+ cells pooled with CCR7-negative TemRA cells. CDR3 nucleotides: TGTGCCAGCAGTGAGCTCGGTGCCTACGAGCAGTACTTC. Its protein product is CASSELGAYEQYF.